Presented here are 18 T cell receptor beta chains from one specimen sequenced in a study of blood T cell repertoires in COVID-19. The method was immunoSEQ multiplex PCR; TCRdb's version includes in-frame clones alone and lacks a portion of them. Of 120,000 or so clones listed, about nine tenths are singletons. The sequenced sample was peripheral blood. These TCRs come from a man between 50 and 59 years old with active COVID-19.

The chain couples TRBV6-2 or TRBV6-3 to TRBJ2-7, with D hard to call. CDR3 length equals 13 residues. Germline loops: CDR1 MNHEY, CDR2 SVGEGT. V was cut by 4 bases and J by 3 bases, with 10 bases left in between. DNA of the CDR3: TGTGCCAGCAGTTGGCACCTCCACTACGAGCAGTACGTC. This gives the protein CASSWHLHYEQYV.

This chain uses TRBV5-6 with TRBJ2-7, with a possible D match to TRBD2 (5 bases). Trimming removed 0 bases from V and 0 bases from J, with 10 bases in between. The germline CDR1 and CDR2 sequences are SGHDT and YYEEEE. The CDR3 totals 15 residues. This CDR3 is CASSLGGFNSYEQYV. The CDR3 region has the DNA TGTGCCAGCAGCTTGGGCGGGTTCAACTCCTACGAGCAGTACGTC.

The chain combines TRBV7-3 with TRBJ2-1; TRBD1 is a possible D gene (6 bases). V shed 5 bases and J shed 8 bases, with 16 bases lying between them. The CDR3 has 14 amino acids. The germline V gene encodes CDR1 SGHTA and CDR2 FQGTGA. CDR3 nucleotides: TGTGCCAGCAGCCCCAACAGGGAATACCATGAGCAGTTCTTC. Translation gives CASSPNREYHEQFF.

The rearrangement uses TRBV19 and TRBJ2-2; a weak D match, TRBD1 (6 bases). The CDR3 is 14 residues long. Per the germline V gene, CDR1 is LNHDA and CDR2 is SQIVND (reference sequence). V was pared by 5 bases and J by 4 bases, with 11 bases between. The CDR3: CASSSGVVTGELFF. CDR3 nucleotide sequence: TGTGCCAGTAGTTCAGGGGTGGTCACCGGGGAGCTGTTTTTT.

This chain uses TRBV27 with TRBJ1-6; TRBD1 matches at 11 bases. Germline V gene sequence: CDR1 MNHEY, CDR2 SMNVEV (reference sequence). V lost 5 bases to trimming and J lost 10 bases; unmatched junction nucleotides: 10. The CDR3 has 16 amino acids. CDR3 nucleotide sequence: TGTGCCAGCAGTCGATGGGACAGGGGGGCTGTCTCACCCCTCCACTTT. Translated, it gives CASSRWDRGAVSPLHF.

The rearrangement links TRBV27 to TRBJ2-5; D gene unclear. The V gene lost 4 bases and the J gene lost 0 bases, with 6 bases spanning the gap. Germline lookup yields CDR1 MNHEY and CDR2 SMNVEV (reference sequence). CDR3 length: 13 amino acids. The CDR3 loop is CASSSLYQETQYF. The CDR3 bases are TGTGCCAGCAGTTCCCTGTACCAAGAGACCCAGTACTTC.

CDR3 nucleotides: TGCGCCAGCGCTCTGACTAGCGGGAGGGTCGGCTCCTACAATGAGCAGTTCTTC. Translating gives CASALTSGRVGSYNEQFF. This chain uses TRBV5-1 with TRBJ2-1, with 14 bases aligning to TRBD2. The CDR3 loop spans 18 amino acids. The germline gives CDR1 SGHRS, CDR2 YFSETQ. The V segment lost 7 bases and the J segment 0 bases; nucleotides outside the gene matches: 9.

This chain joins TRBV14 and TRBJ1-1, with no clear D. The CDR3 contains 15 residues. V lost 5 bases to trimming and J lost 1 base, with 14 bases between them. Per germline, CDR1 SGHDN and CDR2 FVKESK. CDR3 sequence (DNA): TGTGCCAGCAGCAAAAGCCGGGTAGGGAACACTGAAGCTTTCTTT. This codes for CASSKSRVGNTEAFF.

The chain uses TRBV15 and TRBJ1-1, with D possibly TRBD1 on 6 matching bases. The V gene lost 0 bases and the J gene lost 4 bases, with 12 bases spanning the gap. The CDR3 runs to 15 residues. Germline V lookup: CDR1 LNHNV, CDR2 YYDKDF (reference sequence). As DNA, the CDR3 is TGTGCCACCAGCAGAGATGCCAGGGGTTCCACTGAAGCTTTCTTT. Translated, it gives CATSRDARGSTEAFF.

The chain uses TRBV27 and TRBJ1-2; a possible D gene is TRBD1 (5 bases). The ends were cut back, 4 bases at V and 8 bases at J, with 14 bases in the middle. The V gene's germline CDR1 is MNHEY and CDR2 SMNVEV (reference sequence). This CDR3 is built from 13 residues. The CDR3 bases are TGTGCCAGCAGTTCACCGGGGGGGGACGGCTACACCTTC. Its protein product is CASSSPGGDGYTF.

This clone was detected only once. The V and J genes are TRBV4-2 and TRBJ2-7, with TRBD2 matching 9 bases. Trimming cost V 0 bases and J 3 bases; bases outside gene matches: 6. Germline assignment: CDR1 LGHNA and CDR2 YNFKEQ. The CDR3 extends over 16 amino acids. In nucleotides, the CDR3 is TGTGCCAGCAGCCAAGAACTTAGCGGGGGAAACTACGAGCAGTACTTC. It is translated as CASSQELSGGNYEQYF.

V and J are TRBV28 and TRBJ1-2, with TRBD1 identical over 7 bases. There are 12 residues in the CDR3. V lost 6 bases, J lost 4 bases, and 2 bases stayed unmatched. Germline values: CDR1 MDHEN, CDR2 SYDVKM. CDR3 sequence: CASSDRAYGYTF. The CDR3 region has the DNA TGTGCCAGCAGCGACAGGGCCTATGGCTACACCTTC.

CDR3 coding DNA: TGTGCCAGCAGCTTGGACAGGCTCGGAAACTCTGGGGCCAACGTCCTGACTTTC. This translates into CASSLDRLGNSGANVLTF. This rearrangement joins TRBV5-4 to TRBJ2-6; tentatively, D is TRBD1 (5 bases). CDR3 length equals 18 residues. V was shortened by 0 bases and J by 0 bases, with 13 bases between the two germline ends. CDR1 is SGHNT and CDR2 is YYREEE in the germline V gene (reference sequence).

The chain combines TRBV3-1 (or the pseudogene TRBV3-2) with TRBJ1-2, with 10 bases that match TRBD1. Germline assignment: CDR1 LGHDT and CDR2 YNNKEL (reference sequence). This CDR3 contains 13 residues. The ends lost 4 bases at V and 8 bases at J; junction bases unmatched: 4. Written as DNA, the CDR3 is TGTGCCAGCAGCCCCGACAGGGGGCGCGGCTACACCTTC. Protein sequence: CASSPDRGRGYTF.

CDR3 in amino acids: CASTIRGDSPLHF. In DNA form, the CDR3 reads TGTGCCAGCACCATCAGAGGAGATTCACCCCTCCACTTT. The J gene is TRBJ1-6, the V gene TRBV2; D gene ambiguous. CDR1 SNHLY and CDR2 FYNNEI come from the germline V gene. This CDR3 region has 13 residues. The germline V and J ends were trimmed by 7 bases and 8 bases, with 12 bases remaining between them.

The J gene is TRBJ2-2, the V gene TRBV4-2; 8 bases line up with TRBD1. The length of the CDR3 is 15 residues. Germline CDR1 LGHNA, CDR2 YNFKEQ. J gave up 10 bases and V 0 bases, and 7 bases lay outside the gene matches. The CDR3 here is CASSQELQGAAELFF. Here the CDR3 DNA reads TGTGCCAGCAGCCAAGAATTGCAGGGGGCCGCGGAGCTGTTTTTT.

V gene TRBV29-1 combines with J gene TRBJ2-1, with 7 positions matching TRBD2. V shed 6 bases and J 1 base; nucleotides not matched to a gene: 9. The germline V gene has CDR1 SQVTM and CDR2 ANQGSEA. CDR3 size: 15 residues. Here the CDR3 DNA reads TGCAGCGTCCTCCCCCGCGGGGGTTCCTACAATGAGCAGTTCTTC. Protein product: CSVLPRGGSYNEQFF.

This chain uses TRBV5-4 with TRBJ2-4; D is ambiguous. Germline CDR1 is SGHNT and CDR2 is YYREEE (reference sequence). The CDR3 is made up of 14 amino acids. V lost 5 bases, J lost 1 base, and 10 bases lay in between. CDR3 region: CASSAWSAKNIQYF. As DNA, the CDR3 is TGTGCCAGCAGTGCGTGGTCGGCCAAAAACATTCAGTACTTC.